The 9 T cell receptor beta chains reported below all come from one sample, sequenced in a study of blood T cells in healthy people across ages (dated by TCRdb to 2013 to 2016). The library came from 5' RACE. The data were produced on an Illumina HiSeq 2500. A second PCR of about 7 to 12 cycles was run with a J-beta primer mix and a sample-barcoded 5' primer. TCRdb passed the public sequencing reads through fastp at Q25 and MiXCR, retaining productive beta sequences. All rows with the same CDR3 protein become a single entry with the most common DNA and genes. This sample has hundreds of thousands of distinct CDR3 sequences in its table, and about 59% of those were observed once. The ten largest clones capture around a quarter of the sample. Sequenced sample: blood. The source of these receptors is a young man in good health.

The rearrangement uses TRBV28 and TRBJ2-7; 9 bases line up with TRBD2. This CDR3 region has 14 residues. The junction had 11 bases not matched to a gene; V was cut back by 7 bases and J by 7 bases. Germline V gene lookup returns CDR1 MDHEN and CDR2 SYDVKM. The CDR3 DNA reads as TGTGCCAGCAACATAGCGGGGGCAACGGGGGAGCAGTACTTC. This translates into CASNIAGATGEQYF.

The CDR3 DNA follows: TGTGCCAGCAGCGACGGACTAGCGGGGGGGCGAAATGAGCAGTTCTTC. Residues: CASSDGLAGGRNEQFF. J is TRBJ2-1 and V is TRBV9; 15 bases align to TRBD2. The germline CDR1 and CDR2 sequences are SGDLS and YYNGEE. V dropped 3 bases and J dropped 7; count of bases not matched to a gene: 5. This CDR3 region has 16 residues.

The chain carries TRBV27 and TRBJ2-7, with 10 bases matching TRBD1. There are 14 residues in the CDR3. The germline CDR1 and CDR2 sequences are MNHEY and SMNVEV (reference sequence). Germline trimming cut 6 bases from V and 3 bases from J; bases unmatched to any gene: 5. CDR3 protein: CASRTGGLLYEQYF. The CDR3 nucleotides read TGTGCCAGCAGGACAGGGGGCCTCCTCTACGAGCAGTACTTC.

The V and J genes are TRBV20-1 and TRBJ2-7; the match to TRBD1 covers 8 bases. Matching the DNA end better, TRBJ2-4 makes the J call doubtful. The CDR3 length is 14 residues. Germline CDR1 DFQATT, CDR2 SNEGSKA (reference sequence). CDR3 bases: TGCAGTGCTAGGAGATCAGGGGGCGGAAACATTCAGTACTTC. It translates to CSARRSGGGNIQYF.

The chain uses TRBV7-9 and TRBJ1-2, with D possibly being TRBD1 (5 bases). V was pared by 1 base and J by 2 bases, with 11 bases between. CDR3 length: 15 amino acids. Germline CDR1 and CDR2: SEHNR and FQNEAQ (reference sequence). The DNA of the CDR3 is TGTGCCAGCAGCTTAGGGCCGGGGGAAAACTATGGCTACACCTTC. Translation: CASSLGPGENYGYTF.

The chain links TRBV4-3 to TRBJ2-7; no reliable D call. This CDR3 spans 16 amino acids. Trimming cost V 0 bases and J 2 bases, with 14 bases left between them. CDR1 is LGHNA, CDR2 YSLEER, per germline. The CDR3 protein is CASSQEVQLPTYEQYF. The CDR3 DNA is TGCGCCAGCAGCCAAGAAGTACAACTACCCACCTACGAGCAGTACTTC.

The chain recombines TRBV4-3 with TRBJ2-4; 7 bases are a match to TRBD2. The DNA end is a closer match to TRBJ2-7, so the J assignment may be wrong. Germline V lookup: CDR1 LGHNA, CDR2 YSLEER. This CDR3 is built from 15 residues. The CDR3 DNA follows: TGCGCCAGCAGCCAGGAAGGACTAGTGCCCTACGAGCAGTACTTC. This codes for CASSQEGLVPYEQYF.

CDR3 sequence (DNA): TGCGCCAGCAGCCAAGAGGAAGACGGATTCTATGGCTACACCTTC. This gives the protein CASSQEEDGFYGYTF. J is TRBJ1-2 and V is TRBV4-3, with no clear D. Germline CDR1 reads LGHNA; CDR2 reads YSLEER. There are 15 residues in the CDR3. V gave up 0 bases and J gave up 4 bases, with 12 bases separating them.

This clonotype was seen a handful of times. J is TRBJ2-7 and V is TRBV29-1, with 9 nucleotides matching TRBD1. Germline CDR1 is SQVTM and CDR2 is ANQGSEA. CDR3 length equals 12 residues. The V gene end was trimmed by 7 bases and the J gene end by 6 bases; junction bases not matched to a gene: 7. The CDR3 nucleotides are TGCAGCGCCCTCGGGACAGGGCGCGAGCAGTACTTC. Protein: CSALGTGREQYF.